This is a list of T cell receptor beta chains from one sample in a study of PD-1 blockade in classical Hodgkin lymphoma. TCRdb keeps only in-frame clones here, not all; method: immunoSEQ multiplex PCR. The table includes approximately 6,200 clones, approximately 86% detected once. This material consisted of CD4+ T cells from blood, taken before the fourth cycle of nivolumab. These receptors originate from a human donor with classical Hodgkin lymphoma. Both conserved end residues are part of each CDR3. The order of the fields is D gene, V gene, J gene, CDR3 protein. D genes are given only for firm matches.

TRBD1	TRBV19	TRBJ2-3	CASSMDRGPTDTQYF
TRBD1	TRBV7-9	TRBJ2-5	CASSLVRTGGLETQYF
TRBD1	TRBV19	TRBJ2-5	CASSPGTGWGETQYF
-	TRBV7-3	TRBJ1-2	CASSLNAPEGSRYGYTF
-	TRBV30	TRBJ1-3	CAWSEGNTIYF
TRBD1	TRBV2	TRBJ1-2	CASTGTGDGYTF
-	TRBV30	TRBJ1-4	CAWSGTMWWKLFF
TRBD1	TRBV5-4	TRBJ2-7	CASSQQGDREQYF
-	TRBV11-2	TRBJ2-1	CASSSRLSGSSYNEQFF
-	TRBV5-1	TRBJ2-3	CASNRMTGSTDTQYF
-	TRBV5-4	TRBJ1-2	CASSLVGWGGYTF
-	TRBV9	TRBJ2-2	CASSVAYTGELFF
-	TRBV5-6	TRBJ2-2	CASTNTGELFF
-	TRBV4-2	TRBJ2-3	CASSQDERGGTDTQYF
-	TRBV10-3	TRBJ2-1	CAISDGSMDNEQFF
TRBD1	TRBV15	TRBJ2-7	CATSRRDSGMWGEQYF
-	TRBV30	TRBJ2-3	CAWSGADTQYF
TRBD2	TRBV2	TRBJ2-3	CASSGRRGGTDTQYF
-	TRBV11-2	TRBJ1-1	CASSLWGNSGAFF
-	TRBV4-2	TRBJ1-5	CASSRGGASNQPQHF
-	TRBV5-4	TRBJ1-2	CASSPGTTANYGYTF
-	TRBV4-1	TRBJ2-5	CASSQDFPSGVLQETQYF
TRBD1	TRBV4-1	TRBJ2-7	CASSQRTGDEQYF
-	TRBV15	TRBJ1-1	CATEGSNEAFF
-	TRBV7-3	TRBJ1-4	CASSPMWGEKLFF
TRBD1	TRBV11-2	TRBJ1-2	CASSLGMTGIGGYTF
-	TRBV21-1	TRBJ2-3	CASSKGGTSHRGNTQYF
-	TRBV9	TRBJ2-1	CASSVGGSYNEQFF
-	TRBV4-2	TRBJ1-3	CASSQDGAEVSGNTIYF
TRBD1	TRBV6-1	TRBJ2-1	CASKYRGRPYNEQFF
TRBD1	TRBV19	TRBJ1-2	CASSGAGGGYTF
-	TRBV10-2	TRBJ2-3	CASSDTGSASEATDTQYF